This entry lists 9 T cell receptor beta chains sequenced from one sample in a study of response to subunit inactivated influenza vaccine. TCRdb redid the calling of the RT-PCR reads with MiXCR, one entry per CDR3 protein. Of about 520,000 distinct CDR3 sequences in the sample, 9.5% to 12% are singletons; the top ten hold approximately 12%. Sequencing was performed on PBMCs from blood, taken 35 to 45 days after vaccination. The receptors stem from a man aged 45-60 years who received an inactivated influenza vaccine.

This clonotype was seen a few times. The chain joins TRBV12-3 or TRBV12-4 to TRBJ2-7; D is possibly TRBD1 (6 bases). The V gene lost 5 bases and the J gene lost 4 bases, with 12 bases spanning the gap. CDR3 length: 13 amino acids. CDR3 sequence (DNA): TGTGCCAGCAGTACAACAGGGATATACGAGCAGTACTTC. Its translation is CASSTTGIYEQYF.

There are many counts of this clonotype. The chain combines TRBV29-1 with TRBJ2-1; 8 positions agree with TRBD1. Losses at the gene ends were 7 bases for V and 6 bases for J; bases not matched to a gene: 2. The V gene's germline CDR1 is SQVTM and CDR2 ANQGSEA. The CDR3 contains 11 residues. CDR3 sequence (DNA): TGCAGCGCCGGACAGGGCAATGAGCAGTTCTTC. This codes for CSAGQGNEQFF.

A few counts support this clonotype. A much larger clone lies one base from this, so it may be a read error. This chain's CDR3 is CTSSLSRILRGKLFF. The CDR3 DNA reads as TGTACCAGCAGTTTAAGTAGAATACTTCGGGGAAAACTGTTTTTT. The chain links TRBV12-3 or TRBV12-4 to TRBJ1-4; D is unclear. The CDR3 is 15 residues long.

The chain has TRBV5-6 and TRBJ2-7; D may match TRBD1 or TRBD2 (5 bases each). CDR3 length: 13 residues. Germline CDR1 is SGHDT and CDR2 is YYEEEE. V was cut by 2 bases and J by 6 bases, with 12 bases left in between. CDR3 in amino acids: CASSFGAAGEQYF. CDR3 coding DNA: TGTGCCAGCAGCTTCGGGGCCGCCGGCGAGCAGTACTTC.

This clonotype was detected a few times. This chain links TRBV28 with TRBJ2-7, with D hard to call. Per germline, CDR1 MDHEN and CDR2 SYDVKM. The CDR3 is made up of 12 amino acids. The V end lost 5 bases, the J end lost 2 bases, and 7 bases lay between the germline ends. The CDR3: CASSKSPYEQYF. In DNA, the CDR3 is TGTGCCAGCAGTAAAAGCCCCTACGAGCAGTACTTC.

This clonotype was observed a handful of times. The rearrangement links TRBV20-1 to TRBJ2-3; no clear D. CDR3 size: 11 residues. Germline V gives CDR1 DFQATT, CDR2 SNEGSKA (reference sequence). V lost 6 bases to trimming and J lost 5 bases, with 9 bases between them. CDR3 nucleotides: TGCAGTGCCCCTATGTTAGATACGCAGTATTTT. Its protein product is CSAPMLDTQYF.

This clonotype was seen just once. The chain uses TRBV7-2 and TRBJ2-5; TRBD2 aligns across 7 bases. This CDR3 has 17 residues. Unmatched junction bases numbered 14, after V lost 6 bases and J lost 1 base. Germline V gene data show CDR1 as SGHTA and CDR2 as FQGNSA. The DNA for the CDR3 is TGTGCCAGCAGACGTCCTGGGGGGGGTGCAACCCAAGAGACCCAGTACTTC. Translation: CASRRPGGGATQETQYF.

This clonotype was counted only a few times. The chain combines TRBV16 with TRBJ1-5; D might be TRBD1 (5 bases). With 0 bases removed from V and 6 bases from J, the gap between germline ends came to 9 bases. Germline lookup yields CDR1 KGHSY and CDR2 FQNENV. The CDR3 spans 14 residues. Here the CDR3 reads CASSQSGVGQPQHF. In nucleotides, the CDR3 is TGTGCCAGCAGCCAATCAGGGGTTGGTCAGCCCCAGCATTTT.

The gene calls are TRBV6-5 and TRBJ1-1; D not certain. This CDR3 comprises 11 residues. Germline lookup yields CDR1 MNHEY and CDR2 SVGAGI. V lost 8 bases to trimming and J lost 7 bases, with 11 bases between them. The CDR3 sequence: CASYLNSEAFF. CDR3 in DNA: TGTGCCAGCTACTTGAATAGTGAAGCTTTCTTT.